The clone carrying this T cell receptor (beta chain) was seen a handful of times. The antigen remains undetermined. This sample was taken from a study of T-cell memory formation after mild COVID-19. Study-wide results and limits: Later expanders leaned CD4+, whereas day 15 to 85 contracting clones were balanced CD4/CD8. Most CD4+ clones that shrank were in CM and EM, while CD8+ ones turned up in EMRA.

From the 5' RACE reads, TCRdb called clonotypes with MiXCR, one entry per CDR3 protein. The table includes 200,000 to 250,000 distinct CDR3 sequences, 16% detected once. The sequence was obtained from a man between 18 and 29 years old who had mild COVID-19 (a few samples of this study predate the infection). Cell type and time point are not known. Sequencing was carried out using PBMCs or a T cell subset sorted from them (not recorded which).

Here the CDR3 reads CADRSQGAYEKLFF. CDR3 bases: TGTGCCGACCGATCACAGGGGGCCTATGAAAAACTGTTTTTT. V gene TRBV6-5 combines with J gene TRBJ1-4, with 9 bases aligning to TRBD1. The germline CDR1 and CDR2 sequences are MNHEY and SVGAGI. V dropped 11 bases and J dropped 6; count of bases not matched to a gene: 10. The CDR3 consists of 14 residues.